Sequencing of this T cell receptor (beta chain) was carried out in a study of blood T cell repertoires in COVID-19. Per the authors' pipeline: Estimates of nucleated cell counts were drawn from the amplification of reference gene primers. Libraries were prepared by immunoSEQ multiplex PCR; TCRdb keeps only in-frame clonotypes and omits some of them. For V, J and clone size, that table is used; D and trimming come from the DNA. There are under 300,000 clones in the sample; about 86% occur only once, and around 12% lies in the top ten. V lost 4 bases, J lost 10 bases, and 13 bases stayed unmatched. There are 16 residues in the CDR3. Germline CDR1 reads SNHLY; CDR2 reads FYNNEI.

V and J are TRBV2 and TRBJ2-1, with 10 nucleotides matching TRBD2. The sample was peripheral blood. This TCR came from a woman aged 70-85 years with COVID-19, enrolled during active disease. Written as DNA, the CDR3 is TGTGCCAGCAGTGGTTGGGAGCCTAGCGGGGGAGGGGAGCAGTTCTTC. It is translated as CASSGWEPSGGGEQFF. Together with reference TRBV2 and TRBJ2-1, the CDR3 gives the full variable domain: EPEVTQTPSHQVTQMGQEVILRCVPISNHLYFYWYRQILGQKVEFLVSFYNNEISEKSEIFDDQFSVERPDGSNFTLKIRSTKLEDSAMYFCASSGWEPSGGGEQFFGPGTRLTVL.